This is a list of T cell receptor beta chains from one sample in a study of T-cell memory formation after mild COVID-19. TCRdb analysed the 5' RACE reads with MiXCR anew, one entry per CDR3 protein. The profile shows about 340,000 distinct CDR3 sequences, roughly 20% of them singletons. The specimen sequenced was PBMCs or a T cell subset sorted from them (not recorded which). The receptors stem from an adult woman who had mild COVID-19 (a few samples of this study predate the infection). Cell type and time point are not known. The CDR3 runs from the conserved cysteine through the conserved F or W. A D gene is named only where the DNA matches it firmly. Only part of the rows carry a size: once, few, many, or a class if the clone is expanded.

CDR3nt: TGTGCCAGCAGCTTAAATGGTGGGGATGTGGTGTATTTT; CDR3aa: CASSLNGGDVVYF; d_gene: .; abundance: few; v_gene: TRBV7-2; j_gene: TRBJ2-3
CDR3nt: TGTGCCTGGAGGGGATTGGTGGGGACCGGACGGCTTGGCTTC; CDR3aa: CAWRGLVGTGRLGF; d_gene: .; abundance: few; v_gene: TRBV30; j_gene: TRBJ2-5
CDR3nt: TGTGCCAGCAGTTACTCGAAGGAGTCAACTAATGAAAAACTGTTTTTT; CDR3aa: CASSYSKESTNEKLFF; d_gene: .; abundance: few; v_gene: TRBV6-2/TRBV6-3; j_gene: TRBJ1-4
CDR3nt: TGTGCCAGCAAGACTTTCTCCTACAATGAGCAGTTCTTC; CDR3aa: CASKTFSYNEQFF; d_gene: .; abundance: many; v_gene: TRBV12-3/TRBV12-4; j_gene: TRBJ2-1
CDR3nt: TGCAGCGTCCACGCCGGACAGCCCTACGAGCAGTACTTC; CDR3aa: CSVHAGQPYEQYF; d_gene: .; abundance: .; v_gene: TRBV29-1; j_gene: TRBJ2-7
CDR3nt: TGCGCCAGCAGCTTGATCGGGGGGACCTCCTACGAGCAGTACTTC; CDR3aa: CASSLIGGTSYEQYF; d_gene: TRBD2; abundance: few; v_gene: TRBV5-1; j_gene: TRBJ2-7
CDR3nt: TGCGCCAGCAGCTTGGTCGCGGGAACTAGCACAGATACGCAGTATTTT; CDR3aa: CASSLVAGTSTDTQYF; d_gene: .; abundance: .; v_gene: TRBV5-1; j_gene: TRBJ2-3
CDR3nt: TGTGCCTGGAATAGGCAGCTTGAAGCTTTCTTT; CDR3aa: CAWNRQLEAFF; d_gene: .; abundance: .; v_gene: TRBV30; j_gene: TRBJ1-1
CDR3nt: TGTGCCAGCAGTTACTCGACACAGATCTCCTACGAGCAGTACTTC; CDR3aa: CASSYSTQISYEQYF; d_gene: .; abundance: .; v_gene: TRBV6-5; j_gene: TRBJ2-7
CDR3nt: TGCAGTGCTAGCGGACCATCATACTCCTACGAGCAGTACTTC; CDR3aa: CSASGPSYSYEQYF; d_gene: .; abundance: few; v_gene: TRBV20-1; j_gene: TRBJ2-7
CDR3nt: TGCAGCGTTGAAGGCGGTTCGAATCGAGAGACCCAGTACTTC; CDR3aa: CSVEGGSNRETQYF; d_gene: .; abundance: .; v_gene: TRBV29-1; j_gene: TRBJ2-5
CDR3nt: TGTGCCAGCAGCGCTCAGGGGGCAAAGAACACTGAAGCTTTCTTT; CDR3aa: CASSAQGAKNTEAFF; d_gene: TRBD1; abundance: many; v_gene: TRBV9; j_gene: TRBJ1-1
CDR3nt: TGTGCCAGCAGCCTAGTGATGGAAGGGATGACCGGGGAGCTGTTTTTT; CDR3aa: CASSLVMEGMTGELFF; d_gene: .; abundance: once; v_gene: TRBV3-1; j_gene: TRBJ2-2
CDR3nt: TGTGCCAGCAGTGCGACAGTTCAAGAGACCCAGTACTTC; CDR3aa: CASSATVQETQYF; d_gene: .; abundance: .; v_gene: TRBV2; j_gene: TRBJ2-5
CDR3nt: TGTGCCAGCAGCCCCTCTCTATCCTGGGGACTAGCGGAGCCGGACACCGGGGAGCTGTTTTTT; CDR3aa: CASSPSLSWGLAEPDTGELFF; d_gene: TRBD2; abundance: .; v_gene: TRBV12-3/TRBV12-4; j_gene: TRBJ2-2
CDR3nt: TGTGCCAGCAGTTACTCGGGTTCAATAGAGGAAGAGACCCAGTACTTC; CDR3aa: CASSYSGSIEEETQYF; d_gene: .; abundance: many; v_gene: TRBV6-5; j_gene: TRBJ2-5
CDR3nt: TGTGCCAGCAGTTTAGTCGGCACAGATACGCAGTATTTT; CDR3aa: CASSLVGTDTQYF; d_gene: .; abundance: many; v_gene: TRBV27; j_gene: TRBJ2-3
CDR3nt: TGTGCCAGCAGTCCCCCGGTGGGGAAGTTGAGGACCGGTCAGCCCCAGCATTTT; CDR3aa: CASSPPVGKLRTGQPQHF; d_gene: .; abundance: once; v_gene: TRBV6-2/TRBV6-3; j_gene: TRBJ1-5
CDR3nt: TGTGCCAGCAGTTCCAAATCACTAGCGGGAGACCCCAATGAGCAGTTCTTC; CDR3aa: CASSSKSLAGDPNEQFF; d_gene: TRBD2; abundance: many; v_gene: TRBV27; j_gene: TRBJ2-1
CDR3nt: TGTGCCAGCTCACCATCCGGCAGTTTCACCGGGGAGCTGTTTTTT; CDR3aa: CASSPSGSFTGELFF; d_gene: .; abundance: few; v_gene: TRBV18; j_gene: TRBJ2-2
CDR3nt: TGCAGTGCACCTCGGGACAGCGAAAGCTACGAGCAGTACTTC; CDR3aa: CSAPRDSESYEQYF; d_gene: TRBD1; abundance: .; v_gene: TRBV20-1; j_gene: TRBJ2-7
CDR3nt: TGTGCCAGCAGTTTCGGGGGGGGCAAGGAGACCCAGTACTTC; CDR3aa: CASSFGGGKETQYF; d_gene: TRBD2; abundance: many; v_gene: TRBV27; j_gene: TRBJ2-5
CDR3nt: TGCAGTGCTGGGGCCCGGGACAGGGGGACCTACAATGAGCAGTTCTTC; CDR3aa: CSAGARDRGTYNEQFF; d_gene: TRBD1; abundance: .; v_gene: TRBV20-1; j_gene: TRBJ2-1
CDR3nt: TGTGCCTGGAGTGTTCGGGCGACGGGGACGCAGTTCTTC; CDR3aa: CAWSVRATGTQFF; d_gene: .; abundance: .; v_gene: TRBV30; j_gene: TRBJ2-1
CDR3nt: TGTGCCAGCAGTGTGACAGGGTTCCAAGAGACCCAGTACTTC; CDR3aa: CASSVTGFQETQYF; d_gene: TRBD1; abundance: few; v_gene: TRBV6-1; j_gene: TRBJ2-5
CDR3nt: TGTGCCATCAGCGGACAGGGGTTAGGCAATGAGCAGTTCTTC; CDR3aa: CAISGQGLGNEQFF; d_gene: TRBD1; abundance: .; v_gene: TRBV10-3; j_gene: TRBJ2-1
CDR3nt: TGCGCCAGCAGCCCTAGACGGTTGGTGGATGGCTACACCTTC; CDR3aa: CASSPRRLVDGYTF; d_gene: .; abundance: few; v_gene: TRBV4-3; j_gene: TRBJ1-2
CDR3nt: TGTGCCAGCAGGAATACAGGGCGCAATCAGCCCCAGCATTTT; CDR3aa: CASRNTGRNQPQHF; d_gene: .; abundance: .; v_gene: TRBV6-5; j_gene: TRBJ1-5
CDR3nt: TGTGCCAGCAGAAAAGAGGGAGGGGAGGGCCTCGAGCAGTACTTC; CDR3aa: CASRKEGGEGLEQYF; d_gene: TRBD2; abundance: .; v_gene: TRBV11-2; j_gene: TRBJ2-7
CDR3nt: TGTGCCAGCAGCTTAACTGCCGTGAACACTGAAGCTTTCTTT; CDR3aa: CASSLTAVNTEAFF; d_gene: .; abundance: .; v_gene: TRBV7-3; j_gene: TRBJ1-1
CDR3nt: TGTGCCAGCAGTTCTCGGACAGCGGCTAATTCACCCCTCCACTTT; CDR3aa: CASSSRTAANSPLHF; d_gene: .; abundance: many; v_gene: TRBV27; j_gene: TRBJ1-6
CDR3nt: TGTGCCAGCAGTTTAGGAGCAGGAAAATGGGTAGATACGCAGTATTTT; CDR3aa: CASSLGAGKWVDTQYF; d_gene: .; abundance: many; v_gene: TRBV12-3/TRBV12-4; j_gene: TRBJ2-3
CDR3nt: TGTGCCAGCAGCGAGTGGGCGCAGTATTTT; CDR3aa: CASSEWAQYF; d_gene: .; abundance: few; v_gene: TRBV6-1; j_gene: TRBJ2-3
CDR3nt: TGTGCCAGCAGCCACTCTCCCGGGGGGCAAGATACGCAGTATTTT; CDR3aa: CASSHSPGGQDTQYF; d_gene: .; abundance: .; v_gene: TRBV4-2; j_gene: TRBJ2-3